This TCR beta chain originates from a study of somatic mutations in cytotoxic T cells in rheumatoid arthritis. The table came from immunoSEQ multiplex PCR; TCRdb's copy has only in-frame clones and leaves some out. The data show around 20,000 clones, with about four fifths seen just once and about 15% held by the top ten. CDR3 length equals 15 residues. With 0 bases removed from V and 9 bases from J, the gap between germline ends came to 15 bases. From germline, CDR1 is KGHSH and CDR2 LQKENI. Specimen: CD8+ T cells sorted from blood. This sequence joins TRBV18 and TRBJ1-3, with unresolved D. This TCR was recovered from an adult with rheumatoid arthritis. DNA for the CDR3: TGTGCCAGCTCACCACCGCGGCAGACAAGATCCACCATATATTTT. This translates into CASSPPRQTRSTIYF.